The 24 T cell receptor beta chains listed next were all sequenced from one sample in a study. From the RT-PCR reads, TCRdb called clonotypes with MiXCR, one entry per CDR3 protein. The data show more than 600,000 distinct CDR3 sequences, with over 12% seen just once and 3.6% held by the top ten. The source material was memory CD4+ T cells from blood. These receptors came from a female donor in good health, serving as a healthy control.

The chain carries TRBV27 and TRBJ1-5, with 7 bases that match TRBD1. Germline V gene lookup returns CDR1 MNHEY and CDR2 SMNVEV (reference sequence). The CDR3 is made up of 15 amino acids. With V trimmed by 6 bases and J by 3 bases, 8 bases remained unmatched. The CDR3 nucleotides read TGTGCCAGCAGCAGGTCACAGGGGCCCAATCAGCCCCAGCATTTT. It yields the protein CASSRSQGPNQPQHF.

The chain couples TRBV27 to TRBJ2-7, with 7 positions matching TRBD1. CDR3 length equals 15 residues. V trimming: 6 bases; J trimming: 3 bases; junction bases outside the gene matches: 11. Germline V gene lookup returns CDR1 MNHEY and CDR2 SMNVEV (reference sequence). CDR3: CASSRTGKDNYEQYF. The CDR3 DNA reads TGTGCCAGCAGCCGGACAGGCAAAGACAACTACGAGCAGTACTTC.

V and J are TRBV5-5 and TRBJ2-5; possible D gene TRBD1, 5 bases. CDR1 is SGHKS and CDR2 is YYEKEE in the germline V gene (reference sequence). V lost 1 base and J lost 4, with 14 bases in between. There are 15 residues in the CDR3. The CDR3 DNA reads TGTGCCAGCAGCTTGCAGGGTACTGTTGGAGAGACCCAGTACTTC. Protein sequence: CASSLQGTVGETQYF.

The V and J genes are TRBV28 and TRBJ1-2; TRBD1 agrees at 8 bases. The CDR3 sequence is 12 residues long. The V gene's germline CDR1 is MDHEN and CDR2 SYDVKM. Trimming removed 8 bases from V and 8 bases from J; junction bases left unmatched: 7. CDR3 residues: CASAPRGLGYTF. The DNA for the CDR3 is TGTGCCAGCGCGCCCAGGGGGCTCGGCTACACCTTC.

V usage is TRBV20-1 and J usage is TRBJ1-5; D is perhaps TRBD1 (6 bases). Trimming stripped 5 bases from V and 3 bases from J, with 11 bases between. There are 13 residues in the CDR3. The germline V gene encodes CDR1 DFQATT and CDR2 SNEGSKA (reference sequence). The DNA for the CDR3 is TGCAGTGCTCGACAGGACTTCAATCAGCCCCAGCATTTT. As protein: CSARQDFNQPQHF.

This clonotype came up a few times. The rearrangement joins TRBV6-6 to TRBJ2-5; D unresolved. The V end lost 0 bases, the J end lost 5 bases, and 10 bases lay between the germline ends. Germline values: CDR1 MNHNY, CDR2 SVGAGI (reference sequence). CDR3 length: 14 amino acids. The CDR3 DNA is TGTGCCAGCAGTTACTCGTTCCAGCAGGAGACCCAGTACTTC. Its translation: CASSYSFQQETQYF.

The rearrangement links TRBV7-8 to TRBJ1-5; TRBD1 agrees at 9 bases. V was pared by 5 bases and J by 2 bases, with 10 bases of the junction left unmatched. The CDR3 totals 17 residues. CDR1 SGHVS and CDR2 FQNEAQ come from the germline V gene. CDR3 nucleotides: TGTGCCAGCAGCGGTCTTACAGGGGGCTTCGGCAATCAGCCCCAGCATTTT. Protein sequence: CASSGLTGGFGNQPQHF.

The chain uses TRBV28 and TRBJ2-7, with 8 nucleotides matching TRBD2. V was clipped by 6 bases and J by 3 bases; unmatched bases: 7. Germline V gene data show CDR1 as MDHEN and CDR2 as SYDVKM. The CDR3 is 14 amino acids. The CDR3 is CASRLREDRYEQYF. CDR3 nucleotide sequence: TGTGCCAGCAGACTGCGGGAGGACCGCTACGAGCAGTACTTC.

CDR3 coding DNA: TGTGCCAGCAGTGAAAGGCTTGGTTCCCGGTACTTC. Translation: CASSERLGSRYF. The chain carries TRBV6-1 and TRBJ2-7; D is unclear. V gave up 2 bases and J gave up 12 bases, with 14 bases separating them. Germline CDR1 is MNHNS and CDR2 is SASEGT. The CDR3 is 12 amino acids.

This clonotype was seen a handful of times. V usage is TRBV4-3 and J usage is TRBJ2-7; 8 nucleotides match TRBD1. The CDR3 contains 15 residues. CDR1 LGHNA and CDR2 YSLEER come from the germline V gene. Trimming removed 0 bases from V and 1 base from J; junction bases left unmatched: 2. As DNA, the CDR3 is TGCGCCAGCAGCCAAGATTACAGGGGGTCCTACGAGCAGTACTTC. This codes for CASSQDYRGSYEQYF.

This clonotype came up a few times. This chain uses TRBV30 with TRBJ2-3; D is ambiguous. The CDR3 covers 12 residues. Germline CDR1 is GTSNPN and CDR2 is SVGIG (reference sequence). The V end lost 1 base, the J end lost 8 bases, and 10 bases lay between the germline ends. The CDR3 reads CAWSAVRATQYF. The DNA for the CDR3 is TGTGCCTGGAGTGCGGTGCGAGCTACGCAGTATTTT.

There are a few counts of this clonotype. The V and J genes are TRBV9 and TRBJ1-4, with TRBD1 identical over 7 bases. The V gene end was trimmed by 7 bases and the J gene end by 8 bases; junction bases not matched to a gene: 14. Germline-derived CDR1 and CDR2 are SGDLS and YYNGEE. CDR3 size: 15 residues. In nucleotides, the CDR3 is TGTGCCAGCGGCCGCTCGACAGGGAATACCGAAAAACTGTTTTTT. This sequence encodes CASGRSTGNTEKLFF.

The chain couples TRBV6-2 or TRBV6-3 to TRBJ1-5; no reliable D call. Per the germline V gene, CDR1 is MNHEY and CDR2 is SVGEGT. The CDR3 has 14 amino acids. The V gene lost 5 bases and the J gene lost 6 bases, with 14 bases spanning the gap. CDR3: CASSPNPKSQPQHF. The CDR3 DNA reads as TGTGCCAGCAGTCCCAACCCAAAAAGTCAGCCCCAGCATTTT.

The chain employs TRBV20-1 and TRBJ2-5; maybe TRBD2 (7 bases). Germline CDR1 DFQATT, CDR2 SNEGSKA (reference sequence). The CDR3 is 14 amino acids. V lost 3 bases, J lost 4 bases, and 15 bases lay in between. CDR3 region: CSASSGGRRETQYF. The CDR3 DNA follows: TGCAGTGCTAGTTCCGGGGGGCGACGAGAGACCCAGTACTTC.

This clonotype was counted many times. The chain links TRBV6-5 to TRBJ2-5; possibly TRBD1 or TRBD2 for D (5 bases each). Trimming shortened V by 0 bases and J by 4 bases, and 12 bases separated the two germline ends. CDR3 length: 15 residues. CDR1 MNHEY and CDR2 SVGAGI come from the germline V gene. The CDR3: CASSYSGARVETQYF. CDR3 nucleotides: TGTGCCAGCAGTTACTCTGGGGCGAGGGTAGAGACCCAGTACTTC.

V usage is TRBV28 and J usage is TRBJ1-6; TRBD1 might be the D (5 bases). The germline V and J ends were trimmed by 8 bases and 8 bases, with 10 bases remaining between them. The germline V gene encodes CDR1 MDHEN and CDR2 SYDVKM. The CDR3 is 12 amino acids. The CDR3 protein is CASGMGDSPLHF. In DNA form, the CDR3 reads TGTGCCAGCGGAATGGGGGATTCACCCCTCCACTTT.

The table lists this clonotype with a few counts. The V gene is TRBV12-3 or TRBV12-4, the J gene TRBJ1-3; no definite D call. The CDR3 is 15 amino acids. V lost 5 bases and J 9 bases, leaving 20 bases between the germline ends. CDR3 sequence (DNA): TGTGCCAGCAGTACGACGGGAACTCTGGAAGGCACCATATATTTT. Encoded protein: CASSTTGTLEGTIYF.

V and J are TRBV20-1 and TRBJ2-7; 8 bases line up with TRBD1. Unmatched junction bases numbered 6, after V lost 3 bases and J lost 5 bases. CDR3 length: 13 residues. Germline-derived CDR1 and CDR2 are DFQATT and SNEGSKA (reference sequence). The CDR3 DNA reads TGCAGTGCTAGCACAGGGGGAAGGAACGAGCAGTACTTC. Residues: CSASTGGRNEQYF.

As DNA, the CDR3 is TGTGCCAGCAGAAGGGACGGAAATTCCTACGAGCAGTACTTC. It translates to CASRRDGNSYEQYF. The chain combines TRBV12-3 or TRBV12-4 with TRBJ2-7, with D perhaps being TRBD1 or TRBD2 (5 bases each). The CDR3 totals 14 residues. Trimming cost V 6 bases and J 1 base, with 13 bases left between them.

This chain uses TRBV18 with TRBJ2-5; 10 bases are shared with TRBD1. The CDR3 is 15 residues long. V gave up 3 bases and J gave up 4 bases; unmatched junction bases: 5. Germline assignment: CDR1 KGHSH and CDR2 LQKENI. The CDR3 DNA sequence: TGTGCCAGCTCACCCCTGACAGGGGGCGGAGAGACCCAGTACTTC. This encodes CASSPLTGGGETQYF.

The rearrangement joins TRBV6-2 or TRBV6-3 to TRBJ1-5, with 8 nucleotides matching TRBD1. Losses at the gene ends were 2 bases for V and 3 bases for J; bases not matched to a gene: 12. The CDR3 is 18 residues long. Looked up from germline, CDR1 is MNHEY and CDR2 is SVGEGT. The CDR3 is CASSYLGTGTYSNQPQHF. The DNA for the CDR3 is TGTGCCAGCAGTTACCTCGGGACAGGCACCTACTCCAATCAGCCCCAGCATTTT.

The chain combines TRBV2 with TRBJ2-3; D is possibly TRBD1 (6 bases). The V end was cut by 10 bases, the J end by 4 bases, with 18 bases between. Germline V gene data show CDR1 as SNHLY and CDR2 as FYNNEI. The CDR3 sequence is 14 residues long. CDR3 bases: TGTGCCACCCGGAATACCGCAGGGGCAGATACGCAGTATTTT. Encoded protein: CATRNTAGADTQYF.

This clonotype was counted at least ten times. The chain links TRBV7-6 to TRBJ2-7, with 9 bases matching TRBD1. The CDR3 is 15 amino acids. Germline V gives CDR1 SGHVS, CDR2 FNYEAQ. V trimming: 4 bases; J trimming: 3 bases; junction bases outside the gene matches: 7. The CDR3 nucleotides read TGTGCCAGCAGCTCGAGTCGACAGGGGGTCTACGAGCAGTACTTC. Its translation: CASSSSRQGVYEQYF.

This chain uses TRBV18 with TRBJ1-4; unclear D gene. Germline V gene data show CDR1 as KGHSH and CDR2 as LQKENI. This CDR3 contains 16 residues. V was pared by 0 bases and J by 5 bases, with 13 bases between. CDR3 bases: TGTGCCAGCTCACCACCTTCCCTAGTTGGGAATGAAAAACTGTTTTTT. Amino acid sequence: CASSPPSLVGNEKLFF. Looking up the rest from reference TRBV18 and TRBJ1-4 gives the full variable domain: NAGVMQNPRHLVRRRGQEARLRCSPMKGHSHVYWYRQLPEEGLKFMVYLQKENIIDESGMPKERFSAEFPKEGPSILRIQQVVRGDSAAYFCASSPPSLVGNEKLFFGSGTQLSVL.